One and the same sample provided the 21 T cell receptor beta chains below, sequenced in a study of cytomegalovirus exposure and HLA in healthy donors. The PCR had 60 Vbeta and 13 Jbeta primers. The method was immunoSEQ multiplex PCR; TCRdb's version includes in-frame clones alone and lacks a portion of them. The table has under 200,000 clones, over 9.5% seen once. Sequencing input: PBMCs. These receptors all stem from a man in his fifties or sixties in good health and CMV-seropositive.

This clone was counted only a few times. The CDR3 spells CAISERTSGGLYNEQFF. The CDR3 DNA reads as TGTGCCATCAGTGAGAGGACTAGCGGGGGGCTCTACAATGAGCAGTTCTTC. The chain couples TRBV10-3 to TRBJ2-1; 14 bases are shared with TRBD2. Trimming at V came to 2 bases and at J to 3 bases, leaving 3 bases not matched to a gene. The CDR3 spans 17 residues. Germline values: CDR1 ENHRY, CDR2 SYGVKD.

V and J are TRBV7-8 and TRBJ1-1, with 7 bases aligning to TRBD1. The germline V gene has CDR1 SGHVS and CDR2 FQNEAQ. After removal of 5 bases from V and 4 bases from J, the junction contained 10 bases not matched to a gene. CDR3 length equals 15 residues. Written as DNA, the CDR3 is TGTGCCAGCAGCCCGAGGGACAGATTTTTCACTGAAGCTTTCTTT. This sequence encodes CASSPRDRFFTEAFF. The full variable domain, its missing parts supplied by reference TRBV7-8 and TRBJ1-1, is GAGVSQSPRYKVAKRGQDVALRCDPISGHVSLFWYQQALGQGPEFLTYFQNEAQLDKSGLPSDRFFAERPEGSVSTLKIQRTQQEDSAVYLCASSPRDRFFTEAFFGQGTRLTVV.

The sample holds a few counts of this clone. The CDR3 nucleotides read TGTGCCAGCAGCCCAGCAGGGCACACGAACACTGAAGCTTTCTTT. Its translation is CASSPAGHTNTEAFF. This rearrangement joins TRBV9 to TRBJ1-1, with a weak D call TRBD1 (5 bases). Germline V gives CDR1 SGDLS, CDR2 YYNGEE. The CDR3 is 15 residues long. V shed 4 bases and J shed 1 base, with 14 bases lying between them.

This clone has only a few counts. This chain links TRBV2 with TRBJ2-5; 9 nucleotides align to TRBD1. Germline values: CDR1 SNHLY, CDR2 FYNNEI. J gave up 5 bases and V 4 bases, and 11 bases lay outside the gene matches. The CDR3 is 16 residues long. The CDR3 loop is CASSGGGTGNWETQYF. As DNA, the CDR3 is TGTGCCAGCAGTGGGGGAGGGACAGGGAATTGGGAGACCCAGTACTTC.

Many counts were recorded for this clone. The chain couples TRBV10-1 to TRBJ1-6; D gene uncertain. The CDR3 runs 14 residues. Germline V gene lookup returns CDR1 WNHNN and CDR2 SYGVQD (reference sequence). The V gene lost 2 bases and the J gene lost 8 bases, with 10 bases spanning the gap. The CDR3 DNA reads TGCGCCAGCAGTGAGGACCCGAGCGATTCACCCCTCCACTTT. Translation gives CASSEDPSDSPLHF.

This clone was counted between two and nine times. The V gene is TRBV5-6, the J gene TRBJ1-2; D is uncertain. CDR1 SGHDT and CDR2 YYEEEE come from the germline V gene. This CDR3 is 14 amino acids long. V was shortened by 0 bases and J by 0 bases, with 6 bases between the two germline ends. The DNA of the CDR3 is TGTGCCAGCAGCTTGGGGCAGTCTAACTATGGCTACACCTTC. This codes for CASSLGQSNYGYTF.

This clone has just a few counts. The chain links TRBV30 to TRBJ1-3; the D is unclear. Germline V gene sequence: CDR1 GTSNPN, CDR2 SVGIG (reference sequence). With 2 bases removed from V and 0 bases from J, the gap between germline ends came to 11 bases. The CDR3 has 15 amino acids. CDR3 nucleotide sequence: TGTGCCTGGAGTCATAGTGCCCGCTCTGGAAACACCATATATTTT. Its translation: CAWSHSARSGNTIYF.

The CDR3 DNA follows: TGTGCCAGCAGCCGCCAGCCTCCCCCGGGTGTTGAAGCTTTCTTT. It specifies CASSRQPPPGVEAFF. The chain joins TRBV5-5 to TRBJ1-1; D is undetermined. This CDR3 is built from 15 residues. Per the germline V gene, CDR1 is SGHKS and CDR2 is YYEKEE (reference sequence). The V end was cut by 4 bases, the J end by 7 bases, with 20 bases between.

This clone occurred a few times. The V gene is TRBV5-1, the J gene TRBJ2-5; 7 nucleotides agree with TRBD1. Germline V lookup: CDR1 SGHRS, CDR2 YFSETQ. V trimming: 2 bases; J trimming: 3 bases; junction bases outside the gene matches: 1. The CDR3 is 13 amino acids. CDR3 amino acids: CASSLTGEETQYF. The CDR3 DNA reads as TGCGCCAGCAGCTTAACAGGGGAAGAGACCCAGTACTTC.

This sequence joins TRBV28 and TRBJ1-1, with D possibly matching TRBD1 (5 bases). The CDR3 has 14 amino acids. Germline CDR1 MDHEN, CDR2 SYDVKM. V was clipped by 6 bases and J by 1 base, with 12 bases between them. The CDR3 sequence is CASSPVQGNTEAFF. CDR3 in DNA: TGTGCCAGCAGCCCCGTCCAGGGGAACACTGAAGCTTTCTTT.

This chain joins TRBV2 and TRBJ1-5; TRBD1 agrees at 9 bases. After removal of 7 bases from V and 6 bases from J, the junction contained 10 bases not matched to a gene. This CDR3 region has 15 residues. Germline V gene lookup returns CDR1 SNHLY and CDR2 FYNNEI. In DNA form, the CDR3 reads TGTGCCAGCAATACCGGGACAGGGTCGTCTCAGCCCCAGCATTTT. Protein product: CASNTGTGSSQPQHF.

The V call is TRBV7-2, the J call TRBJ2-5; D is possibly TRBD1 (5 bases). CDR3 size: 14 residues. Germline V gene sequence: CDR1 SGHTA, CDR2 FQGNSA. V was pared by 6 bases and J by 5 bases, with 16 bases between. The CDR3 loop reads CASSPRQYGETQYF. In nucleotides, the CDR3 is TGTGCCAGCAGTCCCCGACAGTATGGGGAGACCCAGTACTTC.

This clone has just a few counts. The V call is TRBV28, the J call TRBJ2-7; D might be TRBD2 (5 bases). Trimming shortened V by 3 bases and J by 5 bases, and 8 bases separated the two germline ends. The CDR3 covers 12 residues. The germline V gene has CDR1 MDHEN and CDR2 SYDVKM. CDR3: CASSFPGNEQYV. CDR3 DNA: TGTGCCAGCAGTTTCCCCGGGAACGAGCAGTACGTC.

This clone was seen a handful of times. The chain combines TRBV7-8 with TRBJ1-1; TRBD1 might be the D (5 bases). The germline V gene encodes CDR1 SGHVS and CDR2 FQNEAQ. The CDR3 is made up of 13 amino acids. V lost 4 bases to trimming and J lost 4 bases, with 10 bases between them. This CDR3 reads CASSSPQGTEAFF. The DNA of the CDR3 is TGTGCCAGCAGCTCGCCTCAGGGCACTGAAGCTTTCTTT.

The CDR3 here is CASSLAGGEKTQYF. The CDR3 DNA reads as TGTGCCAGCAGCTTAGCGGGGGGAGAAAAGACCCAGTACTTC. The chain uses TRBV7-2 and TRBJ2-5; TRBD2 might be the D (6 bases). The CDR3 loop spans 14 amino acids. The germline CDR1 and CDR2 sequences are SGHTA and FQGNSA. Trimming removed 0 bases at V and 6 bases at J, with 11 bases between.

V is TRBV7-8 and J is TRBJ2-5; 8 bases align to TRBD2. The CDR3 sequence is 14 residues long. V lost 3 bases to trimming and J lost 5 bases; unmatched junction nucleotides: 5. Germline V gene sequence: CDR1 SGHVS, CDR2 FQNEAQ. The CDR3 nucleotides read TGTGCCAGCAGCTTCGGGGGGGCCCATGAGACCCAGTACTTC. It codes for CASSFGGAHETQYF. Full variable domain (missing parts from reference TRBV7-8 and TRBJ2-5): GAGVSQSPRYKVAKRGQDVALRCDPISGHVSLFWYQQALGQGPEFLTYFQNEAQLDKSGLPSDRFFAERPEGSVSTLKIQRTQQEDSAVYLCASSFGGAHETQYFGPGTRLLVL.

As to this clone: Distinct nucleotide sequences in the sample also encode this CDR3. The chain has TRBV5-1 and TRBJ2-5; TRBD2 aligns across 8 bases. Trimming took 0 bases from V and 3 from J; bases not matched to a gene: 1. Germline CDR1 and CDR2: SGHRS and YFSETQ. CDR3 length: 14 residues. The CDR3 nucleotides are TGCGCCAGCAGCTTGGTCGGGGGGGAAGAGACCCAGTACTTC. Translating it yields CASSLVGGEETQYF.

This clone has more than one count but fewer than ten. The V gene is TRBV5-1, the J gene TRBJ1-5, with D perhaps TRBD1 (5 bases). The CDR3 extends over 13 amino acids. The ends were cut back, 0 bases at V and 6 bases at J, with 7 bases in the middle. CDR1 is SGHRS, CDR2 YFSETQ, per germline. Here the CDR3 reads CASSLARGQPQHF. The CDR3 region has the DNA TGCGCCAGCAGCTTGGCTAGGGGTCAGCCCCAGCATTTT.

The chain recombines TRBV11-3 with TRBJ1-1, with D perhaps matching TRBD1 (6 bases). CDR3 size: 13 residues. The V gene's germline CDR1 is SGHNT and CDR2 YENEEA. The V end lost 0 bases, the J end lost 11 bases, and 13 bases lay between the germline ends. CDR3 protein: CASSLDSYQGAFF. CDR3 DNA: TGTGCCAGCAGCTTAGACAGTTACCAGGGGGCTTTCTTT.

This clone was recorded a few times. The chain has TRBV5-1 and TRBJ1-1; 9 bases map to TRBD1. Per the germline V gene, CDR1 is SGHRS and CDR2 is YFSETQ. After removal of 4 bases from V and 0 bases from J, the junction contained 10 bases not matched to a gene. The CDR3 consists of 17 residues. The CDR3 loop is CASSLGTGWLMNTEAFF. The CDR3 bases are TGCGCCAGCAGCCTCGGGACAGGGTGGCTAATGAACACTGAAGCTTTCTTT.

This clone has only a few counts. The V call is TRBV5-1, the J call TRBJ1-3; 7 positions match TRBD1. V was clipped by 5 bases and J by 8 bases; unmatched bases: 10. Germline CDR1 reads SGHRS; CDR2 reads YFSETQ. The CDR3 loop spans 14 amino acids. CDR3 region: CASRRDRDEDTIYF. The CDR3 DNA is TGCGCCAGCAGGCGCGACAGGGATGAGGACACCATATATTTT.